Below, one T cell receptor beta chain is given with its context. Its target is not known. The data derive from a study of T cell responses to AZD1222 COVID-19 vaccine. Study conclusions and caveats: The sample set comprised mostly white British donors with more females, and clonal diversity was possibly underestimated. Once two AZD1222 doses were given, Spike-specific TCR breadth and depth went up. Only after the peak T cell response were repertoires sampled.

Profiled with immunoSEQ multiplex PCR; TCRdb holds only in-frame clones, not every one. The sample consists of 140,000 to 150,000 clones, around 90% of them appearing once. Sequenced material: peripheral blood, taken on day 0 of MenACWY control vaccination. This TCR was recovered from an adult in good health.

CDR3 in amino acids: CASSQKTSGSTDTQYF. The CDR3 bases are TGTGCCAGCTCTCAAAAGACTAGCGGGAGTACAGATACGCAGTATTTT. The chain combines TRBV18 with TRBJ2-3, with 12 bases lining up with TRBD2. The CDR3 covers 16 residues. Germline loops: CDR1 KGHSH, CDR2 LQKENI. V shed 6 bases and J 3 bases; nucleotides not matched to a gene: 7. The whole variable domain, remainder taken from reference TRBV18 and TRBJ2-3, is NAGVMQNPRHLVRRRGQEARLRCSPMKGHSHVYWYRQLPEEGLKFMVYLQKENIIDESGMPKERFSAEFPKEGPSILRIQQVVRGDSAAYFCASSQKTSGSTDTQYFGPGTRLTVL.